A selection of T cell receptor beta chains follows, all from one sample in a study of cytomegalovirus exposure and HLA in healthy donors. Only in-frame clones appear in the TCRdb table, and some are missing; sequencing was by immunoSEQ multiplex PCR. The repertoire holds under 130,000 clones, with more than 80% as singletons. Sequenced sample: PBMCs. Receptors originate from a man between 18 and 35 years old in good health and CMV-seronegative. Both conserved end residues are part of each CDR3. D genes are given only for firm matches. Only some rows state a clone size, as once, few, many or a class for expanded clones.

v_gene	j_gene	abundance	d_gene	CDR3nt	CDR3aa
TRBV11-2	TRBJ2-7	once	-	TGTGCCAGCAGCCCGCTTAGGGGATCCTACGAGCAGTACTTC	CASSPLRGSYEQYF
TRBV14	TRBJ2-7	-	TRBD1	TGTGCCAGCAGCCAAATCGGGACAGGGGGCAACGAGCAGTACTTC	CASSQIGTGGNEQYF
TRBV30	TRBJ2-7	-	TRBD1	TGTGCCTGGAGTAATAAGAGGGCAGGGGGAGTCTACTCCTACGAGCAGTACTTC	CAWSNKRAGGVYSYEQYF
TRBV6-5	TRBJ2-1	-	TRBD2	TGTGCCAGCAGCAATAGCGGGCGGGTCAATGAGCAGTTCTTC	CASSNSGRVNEQFF
TRBV4-3	TRBJ1-1	-	-	TGCGCCAGCAGCCTGGGTCTAGGTTATGAAGCTTTCTTT	CASSLGLGYEAFF
TRBV4-2	TRBJ1-2	-	TRBD1	TGTGCCAGCAGCCAGGCGGAAAGGACAGGGGGCACTGGCTACACCTTC	CASSQAERTGGTGYTF
TRBV7-9	TRBJ2-3	-	TRBD2	TGTGCCAGCAGCTGGCAGCGGGAGGGCCTTGATACGCAGTATTTT	CASSWQREGLDTQYF
TRBV6-5	TRBJ1-1	few	TRBD1	TGTGCCAGCAGTTACTTGACAGGGGAGAACACTGAAGCTTTCTTT	CASSYLTGENTEAFF
TRBV5-4	TRBJ2-2	-	-	TGCGCCAGCAGCCACCGGACAACCGGGAACACCGGGGAGCTGTTTTTT	CASSHRTTGNTGELFF
TRBV7-2	TRBJ1-3	-	-	TGTGCCAGCAGCTTAAACCCGAGAGTCTCTGGAAACACCATATATTTT	CASSLNPRVSGNTIYF
TRBV6-5	TRBJ2-7	-	TRBD2	TGTGCCAGCAGTTACTCGGCTAGCGGGGCCTACGAGCAGTACTTC	CASSYSASGAYEQYF
TRBV6-1	TRBJ1-5	-	-	TGTGCCAGCAGGGATCAGGATTCACAGCCCCAGCATTTT	CASRDQDSQPQHF
TRBV7-9	TRBJ1-1	-	-	TGTTCCAGCAGCCGTACAGAGAACACTGAAGCTTTCTTT	CSSSRTENTEAFF
TRBV14	TRBJ2-1	-	TRBD2	TGTGCCAGCAGCCAAGGCGGGCTAGCGGGTGAGCAGTTCTTC	CASSQGGLAGEQFF
TRBV28	TRBJ1-5	-	-	TGTGCCAGCACCTGGGGGGGCAATCAGCCCCAGCATTTT	CASTWGGNQPQHF